This is a list of T cell receptor beta chains from one sample in a study of blood T cell repertoires in COVID-19. Sequencing was performed with immunoSEQ multiplex PCR; in TCRdb, only in-frame clones are kept and a portion is missing. This sample has around 120,000 clones, with around 80% found just once. The sample was peripheral blood. The receptor source for this set is a man in his 70s with acute or convalescent COVID-19. CDR3s include the opening cysteine and the closing phenylalanine or tryptophan. The D gene is left open where the match is weak. Size is stated for part of the rows, as once, few or many counts, or as a class when the clone is expanded.

CDR3 length: 14
D gene: -
clone size: few
V gene: TRBV4-1
J gene: TRBJ1-1
CDR3 DNA: TGCGCCAGCAGCCCGGACGCTGGGGCCGCGAGTGCTTTCTTT
CDR3 protein: CASSPDAGAASAFF

CDR3 length: 12
D gene: -
clone size: once
V gene: TRBV28
J gene: TRBJ1-2
CDR3 DNA: TGTGCCGCCCTACAGATTAACTATGGCTACACCTTC
CDR3 protein: CAALQINYGYTF

CDR3 length: 13
D gene: -
clone size: -
V gene: TRBV9
J gene: TRBJ1-1
CDR3 DNA: TGTGCCAGCAGCGTTAGGGGGAACACTGAAGCTTTCTTT
CDR3 protein: CASSVRGNTEAFF

CDR3 length: 14
D gene: -
clone size: -
V gene: TRBV5-1
J gene: TRBJ1-4
CDR3 DNA: TGCGCCAGCAGCCTTGGGACTACTAATGAAAAACTGTTTTTT
CDR3 protein: CASSLGTTNEKLFF

CDR3 length: 13
D gene: -
clone size: -
V gene: TRBV19
J gene: TRBJ1-2
CDR3 DNA: TGTGCCACTACAGGGCATAAGGACTATGGCTACACCTTC
CDR3 protein: CATTGHKDYGYTF

CDR3 length: 14
D gene: -
clone size: -
V gene: TRBV19
J gene: TRBJ1-1
CDR3 DNA: TGTGCCAGTAGTATTAGTTCAGGGAGGACTGAAGCTTTCTTT
CDR3 protein: CASSISSGRTEAFF

CDR3 length: 15
D gene: TRBD2
clone size: -
V gene: TRBV27
J gene: TRBJ2-2
CDR3 DNA: TGTGCCAGCACCGCATTGCTAGCGGGTACCGGGGAGCTGTTTTTT
CDR3 protein: CASTALLAGTGELFF

CDR3 length: 15
D gene: -
clone size: -
V gene: TRBV4-2
J gene: TRBJ1-1
CDR3 DNA: TGTGCCAGCAGCCAGAGCATACAGGGGAACACTGAAGCTTTCTTT
CDR3 protein: CASSQSIQGNTEAFF

CDR3 length: 15
D gene: TRBD1
clone size: -
V gene: TRBV9
J gene: TRBJ1-2
CDR3 DNA: TGTGCCAGCACGCAGGGGACAGAGAATAGTCGCGGCTACACCTTC
CDR3 protein: CASTQGTENSRGYTF

CDR3 length: 14
D gene: -
clone size: -
V gene: TRBV30
J gene: TRBJ1-4
CDR3 DNA: TGTGCCTGGAGTGTACAAGGGGGTGGTGAAAAACTGTTTTTT
CDR3 protein: CAWSVQGGGEKLFF

CDR3 length: 12
D gene: -
clone size: -
V gene: TRBV7-8
J gene: TRBJ2-5
CDR3 DNA: TGTGCCAGCAGCTTCACTTCTGGGACCCAGTACTTC
CDR3 protein: CASSFTSGTQYF

CDR3 length: 15
D gene: -
clone size: -
V gene: TRBV10-2
J gene: TRBJ2-6
CDR3 DNA: TGCGCCAGCAGTGATGGGCGCTCTGGGGCCAACGTCCTGACTTTC
CDR3 protein: CASSDGRSGANVLTF

CDR3 length: 14
D gene: TRBD1
clone size: -
V gene: TRBV28
J gene: TRBJ1-6
CDR3 DNA: TGTGCCAGCAGTCCTGGGACAGTTAATTCACCCCTCCACTTT
CDR3 protein: CASSPGTVNSPLHF

CDR3 length: 17
D gene: -
clone size: once
V gene: TRBV7-6
J gene: TRBJ1-6
CDR3 DNA: TGTGCCAGCAGCTCAGTTCCCCCGACAGCTTATAATTCACCCCTCCACTTT
CDR3 protein: CASSSVPPTAYNSPLHF

CDR3 length: 12
D gene: -
clone size: -
V gene: TRBV7-2
J gene: TRBJ1-5
CDR3 DNA: TGTGCCAGCAGCTTAGGAACAGGGATCCAGCATTTT
CDR3 protein: CASSLGTGIQHF

CDR3 length: 15
D gene: TRBD2
clone size: -
V gene: TRBV2
J gene: TRBJ2-7
CDR3 DNA: TGTGCCAGCAGTATCCGGACTAGCGGGGGGGATGAGCAGTACTTC
CDR3 protein: CASSIRTSGGDEQYF

CDR3 length: 21
D gene: -
clone size: -
V gene: TRBV21-1
J gene: TRBJ2-5
CDR3 DNA: TGTGCCAGCAGCAAAGTCGAGGCTGGGCGGGGGGACCCATTCACCCAAGAGACCCAGTACTTC
CDR3 protein: CASSKVEAGRGDPFTQETQYF

CDR3 length: 15
D gene: TRBD1
clone size: -
V gene: TRBV5-4
J gene: TRBJ1-6
CDR3 DNA: TGTGCCAGCAGCTCGCCGGACAGGGGTAATTCACCCCTCCACTTT
CDR3 protein: CASSSPDRGNSPLHF

CDR3 length: 15
D gene: -
clone size: -
V gene: TRBV7-6
J gene: TRBJ1-3
CDR3 DNA: TGTGCCAGCACCTACGGAACAGACTCTGGAAACACCATATATTTT
CDR3 protein: CASTYGTDSGNTIYF

CDR3 length: 14
D gene: TRBD1
clone size: few
V gene: TRBV10-3
J gene: TRBJ1-6
CDR3 DNA: TGTGCCATCAGCCGGACAGGACCCAATTCACCCCTCCACTTT
CDR3 protein: CAISRTGPNSPLHF

CDR3 length: 14
D gene: -
clone size: -
V gene: TRBV9
J gene: TRBJ2-2
CDR3 DNA: TGTGCCAGCAGCGTGGCAGGGTACACCGGGGAGCTGTTTTTT
CDR3 protein: CASSVAGYTGELFF

CDR3 length: 13
D gene: -
clone size: -
V gene: TRBV6-5
J gene: TRBJ2-2
CDR3 DNA: TGTGCCAGCATTAAGACAGACACCGGGGAGCTGTTTTTT
CDR3 protein: CASIKTDTGELFF

CDR3 length: 17
D gene: TRBD1
clone size: once
V gene: TRBV28
J gene: TRBJ2-7
CDR3 DNA: TGTGCCAGCAGTTTCCGGACAGGGGGCGTTTCGTTATACGAGCAGTACTTC
CDR3 protein: CASSFRTGGVSLYEQYF

CDR3 length: 14
D gene: TRBD1
clone size: -
V gene: TRBV7-9
J gene: TRBJ1-2
CDR3 DNA: TGTGCCAGCACCCGGACAGGGTCAGACTATGGCTACACCTTC
CDR3 protein: CASTRTGSDYGYTF

CDR3 length: 13
D gene: TRBD1
clone size: many
V gene: TRBV6-6
J gene: TRBJ2-7
CDR3 DNA: TGTGCCAGCAGCTCCGGACAGGGAGGCGAGCAGTACTTC
CDR3 protein: CASSSGQGGEQYF

CDR3 length: 17
D gene: TRBD1
clone size: once
V gene: TRBV11-2
J gene: TRBJ2-6
CDR3 DNA: TGTGCCAGCAGCCTCACCCTGGACAGGGTTGGGGCCAACGTCCTGACTTTC
CDR3 protein: CASSLTLDRVGANVLTF